The sequence of this TCR beta chain was determined in a study of cytomegalovirus exposure and HLA in healthy donors. Germline V gene data show CDR1 as SGHRS and CDR2 as YFSETQ. Trimming at V came to 3 bases and at J to 6 bases, leaving 8 bases not matched to a gene. This CDR3 has 18 amino acids. Each donor's status was that of a healthy bone marrow donor. Overall study results and limits: The study put 160 or so TCR beta chains on its list as cytomegalovirus-associated. In a later analysis, at a false discovery rate of 0.05, about 17,000 TCR beta sequences matched HLA alleles. In an earlier analysis, about 90% or about 30%: the productive usage of most TCR beta V segments.

PCR used 60 Vbeta primers and 13 Jbeta primers. Profiling relied on immunoSEQ multiplex PCR, and the TCRdb table lists in-frame clones only, not all of them. The sample holds 130,000 to 150,000 clones, 73% seen once. A remark on this clone: The antigen is undetermined.

The sequenced sample was PBMCs. This sequence originates from a human donor in good health. J is TRBJ2-2 and V is TRBV5-1; 16 bases are a match to TRBD2. The CDR3 spells CASSSGTSGRALAGELFF. In DNA, the CDR3 is TGCGCCAGCAGCTCCGGGACTAGCGGGAGGGCCTTGGCCGGGGAGCTGTTTTTT. Supplemented by reference TRBV5-1 and TRBJ2-2, the full variable domain reads KAGVTQTPRYLIKTRGQQVTLSCSPISGHRSVSWYQQTPGQGLQFLFEYFSETQRNKGNFPGRFSGRQFSNSRSEMNVSTLELGDSALYLCASSSGTSGRALAGELFFGEGSRLTVL.